This T cell receptor beta chain was retrieved from a study of cytomegalovirus exposure and HLA in healthy donors. Overall study results and limits: A later analysis reportedly found that, within productive TCRs, an Asian-associated ancestry cluster had fewer N-insertions than the mean observed across the roughly 610 donors. Researchers left out some V segments, among them TRBV6-2 and TRBV6-3, as indistinguishable. Upon later analysis, TCR association rates were observed to vary by HLA locus, being highest for DRB1 and lowest for HLA-C.

With 60 Vbeta and 13 Jbeta primers, the PCR was carried out. TCRdb's copy holds only in-frame clones and misses some; the assay was immunoSEQ multiplex PCR. The sample comprises about 110,000 clones, 65% to 75% of which are singletons, and around 5% rests with the top ten. The J segment lost 8 bases and the V segment lost 5 bases, leaving 3 bases of the junction unmatched. Germline assignment: CDR1 SGHRS and CDR2 YFSETQ. The CDR3 loop spans 11 amino acids. About this clone: Its antigen is as yet unknown.

The sample was PBMCs. The sequence was collected from a man aged 30 to 39 in good health and CMV-seropositive. The rearrangement links TRBV5-1 to TRBJ2-5, with TRBD1 identical over 7 bases. The CDR3 DNA sequence: TGCGCCAGCAGTGGGGACAGAACCCAGTACTTC. Protein: CASSGDRTQYF.